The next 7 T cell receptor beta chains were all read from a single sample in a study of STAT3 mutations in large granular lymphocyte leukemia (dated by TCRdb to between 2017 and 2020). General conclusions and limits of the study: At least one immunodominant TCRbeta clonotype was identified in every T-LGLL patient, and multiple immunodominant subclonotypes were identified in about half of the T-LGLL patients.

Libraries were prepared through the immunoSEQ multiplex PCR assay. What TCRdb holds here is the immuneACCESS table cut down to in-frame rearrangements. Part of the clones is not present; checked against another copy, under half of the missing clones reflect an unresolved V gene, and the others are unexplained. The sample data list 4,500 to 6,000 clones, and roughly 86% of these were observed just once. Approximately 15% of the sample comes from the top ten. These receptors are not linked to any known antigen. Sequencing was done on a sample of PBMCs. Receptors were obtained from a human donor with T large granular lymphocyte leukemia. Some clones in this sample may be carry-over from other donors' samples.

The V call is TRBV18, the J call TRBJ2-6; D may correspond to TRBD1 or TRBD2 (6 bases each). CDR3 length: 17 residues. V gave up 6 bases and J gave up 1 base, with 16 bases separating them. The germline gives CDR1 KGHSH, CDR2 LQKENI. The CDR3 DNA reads TGTGCCAGCTCGCGGGACACCGTTCGTTCTGGGGCCAACGTCCTGACTTTC. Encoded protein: CASSRDTVRSGANVLTF.

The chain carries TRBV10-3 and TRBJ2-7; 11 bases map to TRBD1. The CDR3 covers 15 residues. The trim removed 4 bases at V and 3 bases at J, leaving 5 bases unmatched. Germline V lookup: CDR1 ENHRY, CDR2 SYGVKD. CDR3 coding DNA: TGTGCCATCAGTGGGGCCGGGACAGGGGGCTACGAGCAGTACTTC. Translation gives CAISGAGTGGYEQYF.

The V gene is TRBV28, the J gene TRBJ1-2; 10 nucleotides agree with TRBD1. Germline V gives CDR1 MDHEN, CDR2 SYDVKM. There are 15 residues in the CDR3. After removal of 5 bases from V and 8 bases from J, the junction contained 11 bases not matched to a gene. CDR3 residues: CASSPGTGAWRGYTF. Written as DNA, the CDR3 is TGTGCCAGCAGTCCCGGGACAGGGGCCTGGAGGGGCTACACCTTC.

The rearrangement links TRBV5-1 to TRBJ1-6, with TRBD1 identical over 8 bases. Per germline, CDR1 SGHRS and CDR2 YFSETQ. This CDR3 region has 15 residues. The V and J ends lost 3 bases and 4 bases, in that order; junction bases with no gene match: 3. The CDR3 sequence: CASSSTGEYNSPLHF. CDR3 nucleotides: TGCGCCAGCAGCTCGACAGGGGAGTATAATTCACCCCTCCACTTT.

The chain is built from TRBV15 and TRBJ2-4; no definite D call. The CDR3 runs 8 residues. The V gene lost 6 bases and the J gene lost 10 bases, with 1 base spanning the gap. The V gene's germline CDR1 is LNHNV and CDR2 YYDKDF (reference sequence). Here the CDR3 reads CATRIQYF. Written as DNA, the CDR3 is TGTGCCACCAGGATTCAGTACTTC.

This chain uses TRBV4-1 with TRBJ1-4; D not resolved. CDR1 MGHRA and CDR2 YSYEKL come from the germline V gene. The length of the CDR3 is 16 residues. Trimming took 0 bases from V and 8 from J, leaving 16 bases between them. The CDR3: CASSQDRDPRGEKLFF. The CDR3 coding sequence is TGCGCCAGCAGCCAAGATAGAGACCCTCGAGGAGAAAAACTGTTTTTT.

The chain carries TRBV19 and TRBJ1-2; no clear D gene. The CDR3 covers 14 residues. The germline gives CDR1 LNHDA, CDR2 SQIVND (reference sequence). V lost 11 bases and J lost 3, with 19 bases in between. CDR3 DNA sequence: TGTGCCTCTTCCTGGCGGGGAGCTGACTATGGCTACACCTTC. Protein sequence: CASSWRGADYGYTF.